A selection of T cell receptor beta chains follows, all from one sample in a study of Ad26.COV2.S vaccination and SARS-CoV-2 variants. Data came from immunoSEQ multiplex PCR; TCRdb stores just in-frame clones and leaves some out. The table records about 350,000 clones, 70% to 90% of them present only once. The sequencing used peripheral blood, collected in a trial of Ad26.COV2.S vaccine versus placebo. These receptors all come from a person between 18 and 60 years old who received the Ad26.COV2.S COVID-19 vaccine or a placebo. Each CDR3 is given with its conserved first and last residue. The D gene is left open where the match is weak. Rows give clone size only sometimes, using once, few, many, or a class for an expanded clone.

DNA: TGTGCCATCAGTGGGGCTAGCGGGACGCGGGAGCAGTACTTC; CDR3: CAISGASGTREQYF; size: NA; V: TRBV10-3; J: TRBJ2-7; D: TRBD2
DNA: TGCAGCGTTGGGAACAGGGCCCCCGGGGAGCTGTTTTTT; CDR3: CSVGNRAPGELFF; size: NA; V: TRBV29-1; J: TRBJ2-2; D: NA
DNA: TGCGCCAGCAGCTGGAGGACTAGCGAGCAAGAGACCCAGTACTTC; CDR3: CASSWRTSEQETQYF; size: NA; V: TRBV5-1; J: TRBJ2-5; D: TRBD2
DNA: TGCGCCAGCAGCCAAGGACAGGGCGGTCAGCCCCAGCATTTT; CDR3: CASSQGQGGQPQHF; size: few; V: TRBV4-3; J: TRBJ1-5; D: TRBD1
DNA: TGTGCCAGCCCCAGGGGTAGTTCGGACACCGGGGAGCTGTTTTTT; CDR3: CASPRGSSDTGELFF; size: NA; V: TRBV18; J: TRBJ2-2; D: NA
DNA: TGTGCCAGCAGTTCCAGACGCGTGATAGGTGAAAAACTGTTTTTT; CDR3: CASSSRRVIGEKLFF; size: NA; V: TRBV27; J: TRBJ1-4; D: NA
DNA: TGTGCCAGCAGCCAACCAAAGCCCCGGGACAGGGGATTGCGCACTGAAGCTTTCTTT; CDR3: CASSQPKPRDRGLRTEAFF; size: NA; V: TRBV5-6; J: TRBJ1-1; D: TRBD1
DNA: TGTGCCAGCAGCCCCGCGGTTGGGGTTGGCTACACCTTC; CDR3: CASSPAVGVGYTF; size: NA; V: TRBV3-1/TRBV3-2; J: TRBJ1-2; D: NA
DNA: TGCGCCAGCAGTCCTGCGAAGGGGGGGGAGACCCAGTACTTC; CDR3: CASSPAKGGETQYF; size: NA; V: TRBV5-1; J: TRBJ2-5; D: NA
DNA: TGTGCCAGCAGTGAAGGGCGGATCTCCTACGAGCAGTACTTC; CDR3: CASSEGRISYEQYF; size: NA; V: TRBV6-1; J: TRBJ2-7; D: NA
DNA: TGTGCCATTGCGCCGGGACCCGAGGGGTATTCACCCCTCCACTTT; CDR3: CAIAPGPEGYSPLHF; size: once; V: TRBV10-3; J: TRBJ1-6; D: NA
DNA: TGCGCCAGCAGCCAAGATCACGGGGGGCTGTACAATGAGCAGTTCTTC; CDR3: CASSQDHGGLYNEQFF; size: NA; V: TRBV4-3; J: TRBJ2-1; D: NA
DNA: TGTGCCAGCAGTTCACGTCTAACAGGCGAAAAACTGTTTTTT; CDR3: CASSSRLTGEKLFF; size: NA; V: TRBV28; J: TRBJ1-4; D: NA
DNA: TGCGCCAGCAGCCAAGATCAGTCTGGGTACAGCACAGATACGCAGTATTTT; CDR3: CASSQDQSGYSTDTQYF; size: NA; V: TRBV4-1; J: TRBJ2-3; D: NA
DNA: TGTGCCAGCAGCCCTCGGGACGCAGCAACTAATGAAAAACTGTTTTTT; CDR3: CASSPRDAATNEKLFF; size: NA; V: TRBV13; J: TRBJ1-4; D: NA
DNA: TGTGCCAGCAGCCAACAGGAGCCTGGAAACACCATATATTTT; CDR3: CASSQQEPGNTIYF; size: NA; V: TRBV7-9; J: TRBJ1-3; D: NA
DNA: TGTGCCAGCAGCGCCTCACAGGTAACGGGAGCTTTCTTT; CDR3: CASSASQVTGAFF; size: once; V: TRBV7-9; J: TRBJ1-1; D: NA
DNA: TGTGCCAGCAGCTCCCTGGTCGGCGACACTGAAGCTTTCTTT; CDR3: CASSSLVGDTEAFF; size: NA; V: TRBV11-2; J: TRBJ1-1; D: NA
DNA: TGCGCCAGCAGCAACACCTTGAGGGGCACAGATACGCAGTATTTT; CDR3: CASSNTLRGTDTQYF; size: NA; V: TRBV5-1; J: TRBJ2-3; D: NA
DNA: TGTGCACCCCCAAGGGGGCAGTACTTC; CDR3: CAPPRGQYF; size: NA; V: TRBV9; J: TRBJ2-7; D: NA
DNA: TGTGCCAGCTCACCACGGCGGCAGGACGGCAATCAGCCCCAGCATTTT; CDR3: CASSPRRQDGNQPQHF; size: NA; V: TRBV18; J: TRBJ1-5; D: NA
DNA: TGTGCCAGCAGCCGACAGGGTAGCTATGGCTACACCTTC; CDR3: CASSRQGSYGYTF; size: few; V: TRBV7-8; J: TRBJ1-2; D: TRBD1
DNA: TGTGCCAGCAGCCGTAGAGGGGCGGGGTCCACCGGGGAGCTGTTTTTT; CDR3: CASSRRGAGSTGELFF; size: NA; V: TRBV11-2; J: TRBJ2-2; D: NA
DNA: TGTGCCAGCAGCTCACTAGCGGGGGGCTACGAGCAGTACTTC; CDR3: CASSSLAGGYEQYF; size: NA; V: TRBV11-2; J: TRBJ2-7; D: TRBD2
DNA: TGCGCCAGCAGCTTATCCGGGAGTTCTCTCACAGATACGCAGTATTTT; CDR3: CASSLSGSSLTDTQYF; size: NA; V: TRBV5-1; J: TRBJ2-3; D: NA
DNA: TGTGCCAGCAGCCCACCGGGATCTAGCGGGATCAGCTACGAGCAGTACTTC; CDR3: CASSPPGSSGISYEQYF; size: NA; V: TRBV11-2; J: TRBJ2-7; D: TRBD2
DNA: TGTGCCAGCAGTTCCCCTGGTTTGCGGAGGAACTCCTACGAGCAGTACTTC; CDR3: CASSSPGLRRNSYEQYF; size: NA; V: TRBV28; J: TRBJ2-7; D: NA
DNA: TGTGCCAGCAGCTTAGCGGGGTCGGGTTCGCAGTACTTC; CDR3: CASSLAGSGSQYF; size: NA; V: TRBV7-2; J: TRBJ2-7; D: NA
DNA: TGTGCCAGCAGTGCAGAAGCGGGTTATAGCTCCTACAATGAGCAGTTCTTC; CDR3: CASSAEAGYSSYNEQFF; size: NA; V: TRBV28; J: TRBJ2-1; D: NA
DNA: TGTGCCAGCAGTTCGGGGTCCACGGGGACCCAGTACTTC; CDR3: CASSSGSTGTQYF; size: few; V: TRBV6-2/TRBV6-3; J: TRBJ2-5; D: NA
DNA: TGCAGCGTTGAAGGGACAGGGCTAGTAGAGACCCAGTACTTC; CDR3: CSVEGTGLVETQYF; size: NA; V: TRBV29-1; J: TRBJ2-5; D: TRBD1
DNA: TGCGCCAGCAGCTCCCGCCCCCCTAGCGGGGGGGCCTCCTACAATGAGCAGTTCTTC; CDR3: CASSSRPPSGGASYNEQFF; size: NA; V: TRBV5-1; J: TRBJ2-1; D: TRBD2
DNA: TGTGCCTGGAAAGGGGCGGCGAATAACTATGGCTACACCTTC; CDR3: CAWKGAANNYGYTF; size: NA; V: TRBV30; J: TRBJ1-2; D: NA
DNA: TGCAGCGCGTTCAGGACCTATGAGAACACTGAAGCTTTCTTT; CDR3: CSAFRTYENTEAFF; size: NA; V: TRBV29-1; J: TRBJ1-1; D: NA
DNA: TGCGCCAGCAGCTTGGAGGGAGCTGGGGCCAACGTCCTGACTTTC; CDR3: CASSLEGAGANVLTF; size: NA; V: TRBV5-1; J: TRBJ2-6; D: NA
DNA: TGTGCCAGCAGTTTTAGTAACGCTGAAGCTTTCTTT; CDR3: CASSFSNAEAFF; size: NA; V: TRBV12-3/TRBV12-4; J: TRBJ1-1; D: NA
DNA: TGTGCCTGGAGAGCGACAGGGAGTCAGCCCCAGCATTTT; CDR3: CAWRATGSQPQHF; size: few; V: TRBV30; J: TRBJ1-5; D: TRBD1
DNA: TGTGCCAGCAGTTTTACAGGGTCCACCGGGGAGCTGTTTTTT; CDR3: CASSFTGSTGELFF; size: NA; V: TRBV28; J: TRBJ2-2; D: NA
DNA: TGTGCCAGCAGCTTAGTACGACTAGCGGGGGGCGGCACCGGGGAGCTGTTTTTT; CDR3: CASSLVRLAGGGTGELFF; size: NA; V: TRBV7-2; J: TRBJ2-2; D: TRBD2
DNA: TGTGCCAGCAAACGGACATGGGATTATACCGGGGAGCTGTTTTTT; CDR3: CASKRTWDYTGELFF; size: NA; V: TRBV3-1/TRBV3-2; J: TRBJ2-2; D: NA
DNA: TGTGCCATCAGTGAGCGGACTTCCTACGAGCAGTACTTC; CDR3: CAISERTSYEQYF; size: NA; V: TRBV10-3; J: TRBJ2-7; D: NA
DNA: TGCGCCAGCAGCCACGGGGAGGGACAGGAAGACTACGAGCAGTACTTC; CDR3: CASSHGEGQEDYEQYF; size: NA; V: TRBV4-3; J: TRBJ2-7; D: NA
DNA: TGTGCCAGCAGACGACAGGTCGAGGGTCAGCCCCAGCATTTT; CDR3: CASRRQVEGQPQHF; size: NA; V: TRBV2; J: TRBJ1-5; D: NA
DNA: TGTGCCAGCAAGGGGTTCAAGACCCAGTACTTC; CDR3: CASKGFKTQYF; size: NA; V: TRBV6-6; J: TRBJ2-5; D: NA
DNA: TGTGCCAGCAGCACAGGGGCGTCGGTGTACAATGAGCAGTTCTTC; CDR3: CASSTGASVYNEQFF; size: NA; V: TRBV6-2/TRBV6-3; J: TRBJ2-1; D: TRBD1
DNA: TGTGCCAGCAGCGAAGTAAGTCAGCCCCAGCATTTT; CDR3: CASSEVSQPQHF; size: NA; V: TRBV7-9; J: TRBJ1-5; D: NA
DNA: TGCGCCAGCAGCCCCGGTAAACAGGAAATAGGAGAGACCCAGTACTTC; CDR3: CASSPGKQEIGETQYF; size: NA; V: TRBV5-1; J: TRBJ2-5; D: NA
DNA: TGTGCCAGCAGCTTTGGGAGAGCCTACGAGCAGTACTTC; CDR3: CASSFGRAYEQYF; size: NA; V: TRBV7-6; J: TRBJ2-7; D: NA
DNA: TGCGCCAGCAGCTTGGAGCCAGGGAAAGGGAACACTGAAGCTTTCTTT; CDR3: CASSLEPGKGNTEAFF; size: once; V: TRBV5-1; J: TRBJ1-1; D: NA
DNA: TGTGCCAGCAGCCTAGAGCCAGGGTTTAGCACAGATACGCAGTATTTT; CDR3: CASSLEPGFSTDTQYF; size: NA; V: TRBV7-8; J: TRBJ2-3; D: NA
DNA: TGTGCCACCAGTGATTTGGAGACAGGGGATGGCTACACCTTC; CDR3: CATSDLETGDGYTF; size: once; V: TRBV24-1; J: TRBJ1-2; D: TRBD1
DNA: TGTGCCTGGAGTGTGTACGGGAACGAGCAGTACTTC; CDR3: CAWSVYGNEQYF; size: NA; V: TRBV30; J: TRBJ2-7; D: NA
DNA: TGCGCCAGCAGCTTGGGGGCCGGGAGCTCCTACAATGAGCAGTTCTTC; CDR3: CASSLGAGSSYNEQFF; size: once; V: TRBV5-1; J: TRBJ2-1; D: NA
DNA: TGTGCCAGCAGTTACTCGAACACTGAAGCTTTCTTT; CDR3: CASSYSNTEAFF; size: NA; V: TRBV6-5; J: TRBJ1-1; D: NA
DNA: TGTGCCAGCAGTTACTCGCAGGGGAGGGGAGGCTACACCTTC; CDR3: CASSYSQGRGGYTF; size: once; V: TRBV6-5; J: TRBJ1-2; D: NA